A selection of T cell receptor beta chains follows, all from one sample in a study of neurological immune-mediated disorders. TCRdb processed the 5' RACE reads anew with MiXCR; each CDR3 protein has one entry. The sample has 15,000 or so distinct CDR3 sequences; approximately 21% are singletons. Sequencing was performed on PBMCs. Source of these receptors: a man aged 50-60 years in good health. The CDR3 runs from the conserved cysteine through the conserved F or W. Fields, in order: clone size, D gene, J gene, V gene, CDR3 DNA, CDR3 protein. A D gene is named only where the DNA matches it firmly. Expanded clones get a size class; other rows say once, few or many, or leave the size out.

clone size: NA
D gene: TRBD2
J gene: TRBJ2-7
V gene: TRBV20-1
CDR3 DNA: TGCAGTGCAAGACCCCTAGCGGGAAGTTACGAGCAGTACTTC
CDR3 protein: CSARPLAGSYEQYF

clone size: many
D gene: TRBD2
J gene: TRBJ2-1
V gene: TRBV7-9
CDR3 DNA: TGTGCCAGCAGCCCCCCGTCCAGCGGGGGGGGGGATGAGCAGTTCTTC
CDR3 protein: CASSPPSSGGGDEQFF

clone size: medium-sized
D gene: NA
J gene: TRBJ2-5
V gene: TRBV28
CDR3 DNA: TGTGCCAGCAGTACGCCGAAAGAGACAGAAGAGACCCAGTACTTC
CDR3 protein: CASSTPKETEETQYF

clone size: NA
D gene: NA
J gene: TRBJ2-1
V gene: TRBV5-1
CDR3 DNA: TGCGCCAGCGCCGGGCAACCCCCTTTTAATGAGCAGTTCTTC
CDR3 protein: CASAGQPPFNEQFF

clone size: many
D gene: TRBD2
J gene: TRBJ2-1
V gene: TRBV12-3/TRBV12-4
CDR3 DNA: TGTGCCAGCAGTCCTCATACTAGCGGGAGTTTTGAGCAGTTCTTC
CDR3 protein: CASSPHTSGSFEQFF

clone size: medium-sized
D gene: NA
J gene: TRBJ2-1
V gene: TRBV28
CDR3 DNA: TGTGCCAGCAGTTTAGACGTTGGGACAACCTACAATGAGCAGTTCTTC
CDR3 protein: CASSLDVGTTYNEQFF

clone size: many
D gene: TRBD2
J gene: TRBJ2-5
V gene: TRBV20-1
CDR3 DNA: TGCAGTGCTACTTTAGCGGGACTAGCGGGAGGGCCGAGGGGAGAGACCCAGTACTTC
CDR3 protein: CSATLAGLAGGPRGETQYF

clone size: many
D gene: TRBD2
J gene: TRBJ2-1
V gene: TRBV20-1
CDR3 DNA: TGCAGTGCTAGAAGGCGGGAGGACTACAATGAGCAGTTCTTC
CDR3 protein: CSARRREDYNEQFF

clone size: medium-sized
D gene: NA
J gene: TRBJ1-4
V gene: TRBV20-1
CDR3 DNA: TGCAGTGCCCACCCTGGCCCGGGGGAAAAACTGTTTTTT
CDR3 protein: CSAHPGPGEKLFF

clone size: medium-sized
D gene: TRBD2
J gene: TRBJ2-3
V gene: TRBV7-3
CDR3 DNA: TGTGCCAGCAGCAATAGCGGGAGTAAGACAGATACGCAGTATTTT
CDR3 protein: CASSNSGSKTDTQYF

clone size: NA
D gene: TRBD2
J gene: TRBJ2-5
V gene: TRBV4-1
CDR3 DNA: TGCGCCAGCAGCCAAGCCGCCAGCGGGGGGAAGACCCAGTACTTC
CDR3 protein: CASSQAASGGKTQYF

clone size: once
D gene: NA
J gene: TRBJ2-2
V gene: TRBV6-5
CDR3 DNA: TGTGCCAGCAGTCTCCAGGGATACGGGGAGCTGTTTTTT
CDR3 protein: CASSLQGYGELFF

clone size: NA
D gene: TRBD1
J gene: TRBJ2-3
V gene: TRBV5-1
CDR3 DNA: TGCGCCAGCAGCGCCGGACAGGTTGGGTCAGATACGCAGTATTTT
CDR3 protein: CASSAGQVGSDTQYF

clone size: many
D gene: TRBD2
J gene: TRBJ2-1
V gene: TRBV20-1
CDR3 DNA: TGCAGTGCGTCTAGTAGCCTAGCGGAACCGAGCTCCTACAATGAGCAGTTCTTC
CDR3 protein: CSASSSLAEPSSYNEQFF

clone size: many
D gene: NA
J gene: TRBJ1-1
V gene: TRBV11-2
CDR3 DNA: TGTGCCAGCAGCTTAGATGGGGGCACTGAAGCTTTCTTT
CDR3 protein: CASSLDGGTEAFF

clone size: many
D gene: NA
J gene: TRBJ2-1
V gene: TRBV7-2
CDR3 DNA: TGTGCCAGCAGCTTTGTTTCCACCGGGGTTGGCGGGCAGTTCTTC
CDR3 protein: CASSFVSTGVGGQFF

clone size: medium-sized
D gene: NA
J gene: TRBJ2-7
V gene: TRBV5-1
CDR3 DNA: TGCGCCAGCAGCGGGGGTTTGGACAGCAGCTCCTACGAGCAGTACTTC
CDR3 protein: CASSGGLDSSSYEQYF

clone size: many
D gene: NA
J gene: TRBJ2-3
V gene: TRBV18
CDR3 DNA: TGTGCCAGCTCACCGTTAGGGAGCACAGATACGCAGTATTTT
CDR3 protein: CASSPLGSTDTQYF

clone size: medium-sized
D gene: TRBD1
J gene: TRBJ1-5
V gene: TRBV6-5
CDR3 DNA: TGTGCCAGCAGTACCTGGGACAGGGAGAGCAATCAGCCCCAGCATTTT
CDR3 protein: CASSTWDRESNQPQHF

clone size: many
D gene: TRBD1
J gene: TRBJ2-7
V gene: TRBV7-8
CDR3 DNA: TGTGCCAGCAGCTTAAGGACAGGGGAGTTATCCTACGAGCAGTACTTC
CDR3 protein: CASSLRTGELSYEQYF

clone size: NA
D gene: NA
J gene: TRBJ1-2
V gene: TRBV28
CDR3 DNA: TGTGCCAGCAGTTTACGCCCGGAACTCTACTATGGCTACACCTTC
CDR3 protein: CASSLRPELYYGYTF

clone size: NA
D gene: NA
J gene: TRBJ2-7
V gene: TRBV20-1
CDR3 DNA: TGCAGTGCTAAACCTAGGAGCTACGAGCAGTACTTC
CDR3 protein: CSAKPRSYEQYF

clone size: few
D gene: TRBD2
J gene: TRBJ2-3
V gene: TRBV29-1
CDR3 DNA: TGCAGCGTTGGGTCTAGCGGGAGCACAGATACGCAGTATTTT
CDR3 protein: CSVGSSGSTDTQYF

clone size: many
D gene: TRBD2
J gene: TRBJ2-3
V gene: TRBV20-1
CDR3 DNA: TGCAGTGCTCGGGGACTAGCGGGAGTTGATACGCAGTATTTT
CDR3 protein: CSARGLAGVDTQYF

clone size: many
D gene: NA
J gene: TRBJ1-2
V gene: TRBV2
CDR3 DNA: TGTGCCAGCATAAGACAGCCAGCGGAGGGCTACACCTTC
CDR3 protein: CASIRQPAEGYTF

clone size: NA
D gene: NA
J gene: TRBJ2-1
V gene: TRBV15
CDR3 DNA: TGTGCCACCAGCAGAGCTTGGGTCACCAATGAGCAGTTCTTC
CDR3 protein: CATSRAWVTNEQFF

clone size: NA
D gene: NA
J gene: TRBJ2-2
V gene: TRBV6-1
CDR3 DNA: TGTGCCAGCAGGGGGGTTTACACCGGGGAGCTGTTTTTT
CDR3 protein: CASRGVYTGELFF

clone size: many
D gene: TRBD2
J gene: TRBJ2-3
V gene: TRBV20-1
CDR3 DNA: TGCAGTGTTAGAGACGGGAGGGCCTTGTATACGCAGTATTTT
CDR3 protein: CSVRDGRALYTQYF

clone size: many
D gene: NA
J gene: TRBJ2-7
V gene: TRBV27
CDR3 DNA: TGTGCCAGCAGTCTCGGGACACCTTACGAGCAGTACTTC
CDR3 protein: CASSLGTPYEQYF

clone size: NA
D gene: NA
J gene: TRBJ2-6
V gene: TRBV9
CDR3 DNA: TGTGCCAGCAGCGTAGCTGGGGGCCCCCCGGCCAACGTCCTGACTTTC
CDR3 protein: CASSVAGGPPANVLTF

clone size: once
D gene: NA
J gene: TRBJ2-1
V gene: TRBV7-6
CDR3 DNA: TGTGCCAGCAGCTTAAACCCGCGGCGGGACCCCTCTTCCGATGAGCAGTTCTTC
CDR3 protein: CASSLNPRRDPSSDEQFF

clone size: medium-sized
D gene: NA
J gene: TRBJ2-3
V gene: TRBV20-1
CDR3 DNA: TGCAGTGCTAGCCTCTTTACAGATACGCAGTATTTT
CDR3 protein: CSASLFTDTQYF

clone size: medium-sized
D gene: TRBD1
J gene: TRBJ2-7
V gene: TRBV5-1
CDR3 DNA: TGCGCCAGCAGCACCCGCGGGACAGGTCCTCCCTACGAGCAGTACTTC
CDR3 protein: CASSTRGTGPPYEQYF

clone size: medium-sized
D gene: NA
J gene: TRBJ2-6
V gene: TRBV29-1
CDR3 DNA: TGCAGCGCAGGTTACTCCGGGGCCAACGTCCTGACTTTC
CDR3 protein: CSAGYSGANVLTF

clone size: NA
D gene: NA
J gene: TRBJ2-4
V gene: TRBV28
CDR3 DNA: TGTGCCAGCAGTTTACCGGGAACAGGCAAAAACATTCAGTACTTC
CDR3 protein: CASSLPGTGKNIQYF

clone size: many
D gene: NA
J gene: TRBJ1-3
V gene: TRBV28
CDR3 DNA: TGTGCCACCAGGTCGGGTAGCTTCTCTGGAAACACCATATATTTT
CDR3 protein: CATRSGSFSGNTIYF

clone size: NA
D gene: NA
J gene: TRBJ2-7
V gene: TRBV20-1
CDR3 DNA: TGCAGTGCTAGAGTTTTTGGGGGTGCCTACGAGCAGTACTTC
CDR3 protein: CSARVFGGAYEQYF

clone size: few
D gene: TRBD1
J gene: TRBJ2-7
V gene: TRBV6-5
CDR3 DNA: TGTGCCAGCAGTTACGGGGGACAGGCCGAGCAGTACTTC
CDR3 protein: CASSYGGQAEQYF

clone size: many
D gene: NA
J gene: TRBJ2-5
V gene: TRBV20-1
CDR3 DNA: TGCAGTGCTAGAGATTGGAGGGTTGGAGAGACCCAGTACTTC
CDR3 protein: CSARDWRVGETQYF

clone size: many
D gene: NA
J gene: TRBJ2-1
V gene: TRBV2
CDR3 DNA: TGTGCCAGCAGTGTTACGAGGACGAATGAGCAGTTCTTC
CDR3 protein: CASSVTRTNEQFF

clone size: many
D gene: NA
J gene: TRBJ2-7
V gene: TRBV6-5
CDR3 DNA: TGTGCCAGCAGGCGGGTAACTACCTACGAGCAGTACTTC
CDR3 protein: CASRRVTTYEQYF

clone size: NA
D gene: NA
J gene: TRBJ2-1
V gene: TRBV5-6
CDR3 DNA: TGTGCCAGCAGCTTGGCCCGTAAGGGTAATGAGCAGTTCTTC
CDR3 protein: CASSLARKGNEQFF

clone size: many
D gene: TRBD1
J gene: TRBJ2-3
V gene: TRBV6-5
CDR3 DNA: TGTGCCAGCAGACCCGGGACAGGGGACACAGATACGCAGTATTTT
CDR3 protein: CASRPGTGDTDTQYF

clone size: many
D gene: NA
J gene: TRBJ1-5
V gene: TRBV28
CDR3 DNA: TGTGCCAGCAGCTGGGACGGAAATCAGCCCCAGCATTTT
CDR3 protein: CASSWDGNQPQHF

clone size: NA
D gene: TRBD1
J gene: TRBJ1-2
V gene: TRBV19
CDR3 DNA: TGTGCCAGTAGTCCCCGGGACAGGGAGGTGCATGGCTACACCTTC
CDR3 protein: CASSPRDREVHGYTF

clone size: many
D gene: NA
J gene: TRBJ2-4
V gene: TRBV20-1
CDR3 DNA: TGCAGTGCTAGAGATTTGGGAGCGGAAAACATTCAGTACTTC
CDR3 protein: CSARDLGAENIQYF

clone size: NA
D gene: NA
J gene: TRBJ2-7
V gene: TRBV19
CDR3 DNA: TGTGCCAGTAGTTCCCCGGGGGCCCACTCCTACGAGCAGTACTTC
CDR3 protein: CASSSPGAHSYEQYF